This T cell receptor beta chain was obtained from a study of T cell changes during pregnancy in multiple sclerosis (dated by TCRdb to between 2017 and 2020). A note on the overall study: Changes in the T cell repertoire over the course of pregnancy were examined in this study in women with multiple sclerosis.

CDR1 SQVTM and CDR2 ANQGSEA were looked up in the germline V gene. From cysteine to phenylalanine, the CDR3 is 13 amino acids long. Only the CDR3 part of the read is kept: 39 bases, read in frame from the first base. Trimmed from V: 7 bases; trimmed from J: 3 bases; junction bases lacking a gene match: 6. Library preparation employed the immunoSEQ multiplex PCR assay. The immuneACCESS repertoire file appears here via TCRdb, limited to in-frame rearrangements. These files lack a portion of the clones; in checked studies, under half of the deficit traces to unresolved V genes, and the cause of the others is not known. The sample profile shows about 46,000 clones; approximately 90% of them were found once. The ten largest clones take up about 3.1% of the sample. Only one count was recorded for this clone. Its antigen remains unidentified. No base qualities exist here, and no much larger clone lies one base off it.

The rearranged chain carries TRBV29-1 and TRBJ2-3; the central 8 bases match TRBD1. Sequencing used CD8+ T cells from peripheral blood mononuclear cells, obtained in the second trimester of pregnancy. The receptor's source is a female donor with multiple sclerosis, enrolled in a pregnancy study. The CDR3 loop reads CSGDRTGTDTQYF. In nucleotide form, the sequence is TGCAGCGGGGACAGGACAGGTACAGATACGCAGTATTTT.